This T cell receptor (beta chain) was documented in a study of T-cell memory formation after mild COVID-19. Study results and limitations: Clones that got smaller from day 15 to 85 had even CD4/CD8, while clones growing later tipped toward CD4+. Mostly located in CM and EM were contracting CD4+ clones, with contracting CD8+ clones located in EMRA.

This clonotype was recorded many times. The antigen is undetermined. The CDR3 totals 11 residues. V shed 5 bases and J shed 8 bases, with 9 bases lying between them. In TCRdb, the 5' RACE reads were re-called with MiXCR into one record per CDR3 protein. The sample includes some 300,000 distinct CDR3 sequences, around 19% seen only once; the top ten take over 20%. The sample consisted of PBMCs or a T cell subset sorted from them (not recorded which). The clonotype comes from a man between 18 and 35 years old who had mild COVID-19 (a few samples of this study predate the infection). Cell type and time point are not known. The V and J genes are TRBV12-3 or TRBV12-4 and TRBJ1-2, with D maybe TRBD1 (5 bases). The CDR3, as DNA: TGTGCCAGCAGTGGGGGTGGGGGCTACACCTTC. Protein product: CASSGGGGYTF.